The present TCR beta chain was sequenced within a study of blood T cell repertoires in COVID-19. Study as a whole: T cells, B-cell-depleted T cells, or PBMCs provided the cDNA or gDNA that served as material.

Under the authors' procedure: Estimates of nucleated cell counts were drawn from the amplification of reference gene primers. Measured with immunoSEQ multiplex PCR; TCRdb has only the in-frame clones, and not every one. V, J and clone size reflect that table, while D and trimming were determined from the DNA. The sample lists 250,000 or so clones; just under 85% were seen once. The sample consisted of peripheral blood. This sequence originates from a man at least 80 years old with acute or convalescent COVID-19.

CDR3 sequence: CASSLVIAGQGYNEQFF. For the CDR3, the DNA is TGCGCCAGCAGCTTGGTAATAGCGGGACAGGGCTACAATGAGCAGTTCTTC. The chain carries TRBV5-1 and TRBJ2-1; possible D gene TRBD1, 9 bases. The V end was cut by 0 bases, the J end by 3 bases, with 16 bases between. This CDR3 is built from 17 residues. CDR1 SGHRS and CDR2 YFSETQ come from the germline V gene.